The T cell receptor (beta chain) described here comes from a study of long-term antiretroviral therapy in people with HIV. This clone qualifies as medium-sized. The CDR3 is made up of 16 amino acids. J lost 5 bases, V lost 3 bases, and 12 bases had no gene match. From germline, CDR1 is ENHRY and CDR2 SYGVKD. At survey level, the immunoSEQ assay was run in its v3.0 version. Here immunoSEQ multiplex PCR was the method, and the copy in TCRdb shows in-frame clones only, minus some. In the table there are about 19,000 clones, 76% of which are singletons. The TCR comes from a woman aged 45-59 years with HIV. The gene calls are TRBV10-3 and TRBJ1-2; 7 bases align to TRBD1. Sample: unsorted PBMCs, taken 0.5 years before starting antiretroviral therapy. The DNA of the CDR3 is TGTGCCATCAGTGATTCGGGACAGACCGAGTTTTATGGCTACACCTTC. Amino acid sequence: CAISDSGQTEFYGYTF.